This entry concerns a single TCR beta chain. The data are from a study of blood T cell repertoires in COVID-19. Sequencing used immunoSEQ multiplex PCR; TCRdb keeps in-frame clones, though not all of them. This table has fewer than 150,000 clones, roughly four fifths appearing once. Trimming took 7 bases from V and 6 from J; bases not matched to a gene: 10. Germline V gene sequence: CDR1 MDHEN, CDR2 SYDVKM. This CDR3 is built from 15 residues. The chain recombines TRBV28 with TRBJ1-4; 8 bases fit TRBD1. This TCR was recovered from a young man who had recovered from COVID-19. Sequencing was carried out using PBMCs or T cells enriched from blood (not recorded which). CDR3 loop: CASNTAGGAYEKLFF. The CDR3 bases are TGTGCCAGCAATACCGCAGGGGGCGCGTATGAAAAACTGTTTTTT.